This T cell receptor beta chain emerged from a study of shared clonotypes between healthy human individuals. Whole-study context: Three plates each covered CD4 naive and memory; CD8 naive two, CD8 memory one.

Study donors comprised healthy, HIV-negative adults devoid of recent acute infection or vaccination. Sequencing was performed with immunoSEQ multiplex PCR; in TCRdb, only in-frame clones are kept and a portion is missing. The sample has a few million clones, roughly 92% seen once. CDR3 length: 14 amino acids. Losses at the gene ends were 5 bases for V and 3 bases for J; bases not matched to a gene: 6. Germline-derived CDR1 and CDR2 are SGHNT and YYREEE (reference sequence). With respect to this clone: Its antigen is undetermined.

Study outcomes and limitations: Sequencing depth was expected to influence donor clonotype sharing.

The sequence came from a man between 18 and 29 years old in good health. Some clones in this sample may be carry-over from other donors' samples. This chain links TRBV5-4 with TRBJ2-7; 9 nucleotides line up with TRBD1. The sequenced sample consisted of naive CD4+ T cells from PBMCs. Subset specified: CD45RA+ positively selected. The CDR3 here is CASRSGTGLYEQYF. The CDR3, as DNA: TGTGCCAGCAGGTCCGGGACAGGGCTCTACGAGCAGTACTTC.